The 9 T cell receptor beta chains below all came from one sample that was sequenced in a study of early T cells in non-severe SARS-CoV-2 infection. TCRdb used MiXCR to reprocess the 5' RACE reads, holding one entry per CDR3 protein. The sample carries about 52,000 distinct CDR3 sequences, about 11% recorded once. Sequenced material: whole blood. Receptors were obtained from an adult who was a healthcare worker with PCR-confirmed SARS-CoV-2 infection or an uninfected control (not recorded which).

This clonotype has more than one count but fewer than ten. The chain's CDR3 is CSARGQGSTGELFF. CDR3 DNA sequence: TGCAGTGCTAGAGGGCAGGGGAGTACCGGGGAGCTGTTTTTT. The V and J genes are TRBV20-1 and TRBJ2-2; possibly TRBD1 for D (6 bases). Germline CDR1 and CDR2: DFQATT and SNEGSKA (reference sequence). The CDR3 has 14 amino acids. V was shortened by 1 base and J by 5 bases, with 11 bases between the two germline ends.

This clonotype has a count of ten or more. For the CDR3, the DNA is TGTGCCAGCAGTCCCGGGCGACCCGGGGGCTACACCTTC. Its translation is CASSPGRPGGYTF. This sequence joins TRBV12-3 or TRBV12-4 and TRBJ1-2, with D hard to call. Trimming pared 5 bases from V and 8 bases from J, leaving 15 bases between. The CDR3 is 13 residues long.

This clonotype was recorded many times. The chain combines TRBV28 with TRBJ2-1; no reliable D call. Trimming took off 3 bases at V and 6 bases at J, with 18 bases between the two ends. In germline, CDR1 is MDHEN, CDR2 SYDVKM. This CDR3 contains 16 residues. CDR3 nucleotide sequence: TGTGCCAGCAGTTTTTGGCCCCCTCCCCCCCTCAATGAGCAGTTCTTC. Residues: CASSFWPPPPLNEQFF. Full variable domain (missing parts from reference TRBV28 and TRBJ2-1): DVKVTQSSRYLVKRTGEKVFLECVQDMDHENMFWYRQDPGLGLRLIYFSYDVKMKEKGDIPEGYSVSREKKERFSLILESASTNQTSMYLCASSFWPPPPLNEQFFGPGTRLTVL.

This clonotype was seen at least ten times. The genes are TRBV6-2 or TRBV6-3 and TRBJ2-7, with no clear D. Germline V gene data show CDR1 as MNHEY and CDR2 as SVGEGT. The CDR3 sequence is 11 residues long. Trimming stripped 8 bases from V and 7 bases from J, with 12 bases between. The CDR3 protein is CASGEEVEQYF. The CDR3 DNA reads as TGTGCCAGCGGGGAAGAGGTGGAGCAGTACTTC.

This chain joins TRBV7-8 and TRBJ2-1; 8 nucleotides agree with TRBD2. Trimming at V came to 5 bases and at J to 1 base, leaving 13 bases not matched to a gene. This CDR3 region has 18 residues. Germline lookup yields CDR1 SGHVS and CDR2 FQNEAQ. CDR3 loop: CASSTGRAGAKSYNEQFF. Written as DNA, the CDR3 is TGTGCCAGCAGCACGGGCAGAGCGGGAGCGAAATCCTACAATGAGCAGTTCTTC.

This CDR3 reads CASSSGGYTNSPLHF. CDR3 coding DNA: TGTGCCAGCAGCTCCGGCGGTTACACTAATTCACCCCTCCACTTT. The chain combines TRBV7-2 with TRBJ1-6, with D hard to call. V gave up 4 bases and J gave up 6 bases, with 13 bases separating them. The germline CDR1 and CDR2 sequences are SGHTA and FQGNSA. The length of the CDR3 is 15 residues.

This clonotype has at least ten counts. V and J are TRBV29-1 and TRBJ2-5; the D gene is possibly TRBD2 (6 bases). V gave up 5 bases and J gave up 4 bases, with 11 bases separating them. CDR1 and CDR2 from the germline V gene are SQVTM and ANQGSEA. The CDR3 runs 12 residues. The CDR3 is CSVLEGPETQYF. CDR3 DNA: TGCAGCGTTCTGGAGGGACCAGAGACCCAGTACTTC.

This chain connects TRBV20-1 to TRBJ2-7; the match to TRBD1 covers 11 bases. Trimming at V came to 0 bases and at J to 2 bases, leaving 12 bases not matched to a gene. Germline values: CDR1 DFQATT, CDR2 SNEGSKA (reference sequence). The length of the CDR3 is 18 residues. CDR3 in DNA: TGCAGTGCTAGAGAGGGACAGGGGGGAATGGTAACTCCCTACGAGCAGTACTTC. Translating it yields CSAREGQGGMVTPYEQYF.

This clonotype was recorded at least ten times. V usage is TRBV5-1 and J usage is TRBJ1-5, with unresolved D. Trimming shortened V by 1 base and J by 5 bases, and 7 bases separated the two germline ends. This CDR3 comprises 13 residues. Germline V gene data show CDR1 as SGHRS and CDR2 as YFSETQ. CDR3 residues: CASSLLGDQPQHF. In nucleotides, the CDR3 is TGCGCCAGCAGCTTGCTGGGAGATCAGCCCCAGCATTTT.